The 17 T cell receptor beta chains below come from one sample, sequenced in a study of T-cell reconstitution after alpha-beta-depleted transplantation in children. The TCRbeta library was prepared with unique molecular identifiers. TCRdb used MiXCR to reprocess the PCR reads, holding one entry per CDR3 protein. Found here are over 150,000 distinct CDR3 sequences, approximately 6.8% of them singletons; the top ten hold over 2.5%. Source: PBMCs from the stem cell graft donor, taken from the stem cell graft. The receptors originated from a human donor who donated a stem cell graft to a child with Wiskott-Aldrich syndrome.

In its sample, this clonotype was seen many times. The J gene is TRBJ2-7, the V gene TRBV29-1; 10 nucleotides agree with TRBD1. Trimming cost V 6 bases and J 3 bases; bases outside gene matches: 8. The germline V gene has CDR1 SQVTM and CDR2 ANQGSEA. The CDR3 length is 14 residues. CDR3 in amino acids: CSVKGGTGDYEQYF. The CDR3, as DNA: TGCAGCGTCAAGGGGGGGACAGGGGACTACGAGCAGTACTTC.

This clonotype was observed many times. The gene calls are TRBV15 and TRBJ1-1; D possibly corresponds to TRBD1 (6 bases). Trimming took off 8 bases at V and 1 base at J, with 8 bases between the two ends. The germline V gene has CDR1 LNHNV and CDR2 YYDKDF (reference sequence). The length of the CDR3 is 12 residues. The CDR3 sequence: CATQGQNTEAFF. The CDR3 bases are TGTGCCACCCAGGGGCAGAACACTGAAGCTTTCTTT.

This clonotype was seen once. A much larger clonotype is one base distant, so this may be a read error. This chain links TRBV20-1 with TRBJ2-7; D not resolved. V lost 6 bases and J lost 0, with 18 bases in between. Germline CDR1 DFQATT, CDR2 SNEGSKA (reference sequence). This CDR3 contains 15 residues. In DNA form, the CDR3 reads TGCAGTGCCGGTCTGGGTTACCGGAGCTCCTACGAGCAGTACTTC. Amino acids: CSAGLGYRSSYEQYF.

CDR3: CAGMSLPSYNEQFF. CDR3 bases: TGTGCCGGGATGAGTCTTCCTTCCTACAATGAGCAGTTCTTC. V and J are TRBV30 and TRBJ2-1; D is uncertain. The V and J ends lost 8 bases and 1 base respectively, with 15 bases between them. Germline V gives CDR1 GTSNPN, CDR2 SVGIG (reference sequence). The CDR3 runs 14 residues.

This clonotype was counted at least ten times. The chain couples TRBV6-1 to TRBJ1-6, with D tentatively TRBD1 (6 bases). Germline V gene lookup returns CDR1 MNHNS and CDR2 SASEGT. The CDR3 is 15 residues long. Trimming left V 1 base short and J 6 bases short, with 10 bases between. CDR3 protein: CASSEEGGSNSPLHF. The CDR3 nucleotides read TGTGCCAGCAGTGAAGAGGGGGGAAGTAATTCACCCCTCCACTTT.

The chain joins TRBV3-1 to TRBJ1-1, with D hard to call. The ends were cut back, 2 bases at V and 2 bases at J, with 9 bases in the middle. This CDR3 is 14 amino acids long. Looked up from germline, CDR1 is LGHDT and CDR2 is YNNKEL (reference sequence). CDR3 amino acids: CASSQRYGNTEAFF. The CDR3 coding sequence is TGTGCCAGCAGCCAAAGGTACGGTAACACTGAAGCTTTCTTT. Using reference TRBV3-1 and TRBJ1-1 for the parts outside the CDR3, the full variable domain is DTAVSQTPKYLVTQMGNDKSIKCEQNLGHDTMYWYKQDSKKFLKIMFSYNNKELIINETVPNRFSPKSPDKAHLNLHINSLELGDSAVYFCASSQRYGNTEAFFGQGTRLTVV.

This clonotype was counted a few times. The CDR3 reads CAGEQGAETQYF. The CDR3 region has the DNA TGTGCCGGGGAACAGGGGGCAGAGACCCAGTACTTC. The rearrangement uses TRBV6-1 and TRBJ2-5, with 9 nucleotides matching TRBD1. CDR1 MNHNS and CDR2 SASEGT come from the germline V gene. V was pared by 11 bases and J by 4 bases, with 5 bases of the junction left unmatched. This CDR3 region has 12 residues.

This clonotype was picked up many times. Here the CDR3 DNA reads TGCGCCAGCAGTGAGCACAGTTCGAACACTGAAGCTTTCTTT. As protein: CASSEHSSNTEAFF. V and J are TRBV10-1 and TRBJ1-1; no firm D call. V was clipped by 2 bases and J by 1 base, with 8 bases between them. In germline, CDR1 is WNHNN, CDR2 SYGVQD (reference sequence). This CDR3 is built from 14 residues.

This clonotype was counted many times. The rearrangement joins TRBV4-1 to TRBJ1-1; 9 nucleotides match TRBD1. This CDR3 region has 14 residues. V shed 3 bases, J shed 4 bases, and the junction held 3 bases outside the gene matches. Germline CDR1 and CDR2: MGHRA and YSYEKL. CDR3 nucleotides: TGCGCCAGCAGCCAGGGGGACAGGGTCACTGAAGCTTTCTTT. Protein sequence: CASSQGDRVTEAFF.

In its sample, this clonotype was seen many times. The V and J genes are TRBV7-2 and TRBJ2-1; TRBD2 agrees at 7 bases. V lost 0 bases, J lost 5 bases, and 4 bases stayed unmatched. Germline CDR1 is SGHTA and CDR2 is FQGNSA. The CDR3 contains 15 residues. The CDR3: CASSLAGAGNNEQFF. The CDR3 DNA reads as TGTGCCAGCAGCTTAGCAGGAGCGGGGAACAATGAGCAGTTCTTC. The whole variable domain, filled in from reference TRBV7-2 and TRBJ2-1, reads GAGVSQSPSNKVTEKGKDVELRCDPISGHTALYWYRQSLGQGLEFLIYFQGNSAPDKSGLPSDRFSAERTGGSVSTLTIQRTQQEDSAVYLCASSLAGAGNNEQFFGPGTRLTVL.

This clonotype has a count of ten or more. CDR3 in DNA: TGTGCCATCTCAGGGGCCTCCTACGAGCAGTACTTC. Amino acid sequence: CAISGASYEQYF. The gene calls are TRBV10-3 and TRBJ2-7, with D maybe TRBD1 (6 bases). Germline CDR1 and CDR2: ENHRY and SYGVKD. The CDR3 is made up of 12 amino acids. V was pared by 8 bases and J by 0 bases, with 8 bases between.

At least ten counts were recorded for this clonotype. The chain carries TRBV12-3 or TRBV12-4 and TRBJ2-7; 8 bases line up with TRBD2. V was pared by 7 bases and J by 6 bases, with 5 bases of the junction left unmatched. The CDR3 has 12 residues. The CDR3 DNA is TGTGCCAGCAACATAGCGGGGCTCGAGCAGTACTTC. This gives the protein CASNIAGLEQYF.

The CDR3 sequence is CASSFSGKTYEQYF. For the CDR3, the DNA is TGTGCCAGCAGCTTTAGCGGAAAGACCTACGAGCAGTACTTC. The V gene is TRBV5-6, the J gene TRBJ2-7; tentative D call: TRBD2 (6 bases). Per the germline V gene, CDR1 is SGHDT and CDR2 is YYEEEE. The CDR3 spans 14 residues. V was clipped by 2 bases and J by 2 bases, with 11 bases between them.

This clonotype was observed a few times. The chain has TRBV7-9 and TRBJ1-1, with unresolved D. Per the germline V gene, CDR1 is SEHNR and CDR2 is FQNEAQ (reference sequence). CDR3 size: 11 residues. Trimming took off 1 base at V and 11 bases at J, with 8 bases between the two ends. The CDR3 sequence is CASSLEVLAFF. The CDR3, as DNA: TGTGCCAGCAGCTTAGAGGTTCTCGCTTTCTTT.

This clonotype was picked up many times. The genes are TRBV28 and TRBJ2-7; 8 bases are shared with TRBD2. CDR3 length equals 14 residues. Germline CDR1 reads MDHEN; CDR2 reads SYDVKM. Germline trimming cut 7 bases from V and 5 bases from J; bases unmatched to any gene: 10. The CDR3 spells CASMTGGAVHEQYF. Here the CDR3 DNA reads TGTGCCAGCATGACCGGGGGGGCAGTCCACGAGCAGTACTTC.

This clonotype showed up many times. The chain employs TRBV10-2 and TRBJ2-7; TRBD1 matches at 8 bases. V gave up 9 bases and J gave up 5 bases; unmatched junction bases: 3. The germline V gene has CDR1 WSHSY and CDR2 SAAADI. The CDR3 consists of 11 residues. In DNA form, the CDR3 reads TGCGCCAGACCGGACAGGGACGAGCAGTACTTC. Residues: CARPDRDEQYF.

This clonotype was found a few times. This sequence joins TRBV20-1 and TRBJ2-3; 8 bases agree with TRBD2. The CDR3 has 16 amino acids. The V gene's germline CDR1 is DFQATT and CDR2 SNEGSKA (reference sequence). With V trimmed by 5 bases and J by 0 bases, 10 bases remained unmatched. Here the CDR3 reads CSAPGLGLSSTDTQYF. The CDR3 DNA follows: TGCAGTGCTCCGGGACTAGGGCTTTCTAGCACAGATACGCAGTATTTT.